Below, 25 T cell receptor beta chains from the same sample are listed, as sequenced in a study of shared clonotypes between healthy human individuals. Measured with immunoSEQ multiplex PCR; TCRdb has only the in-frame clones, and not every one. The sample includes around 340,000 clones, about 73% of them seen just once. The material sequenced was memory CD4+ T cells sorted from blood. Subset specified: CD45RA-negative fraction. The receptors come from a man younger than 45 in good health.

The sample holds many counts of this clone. In DNA form, the CDR3 reads TGTGCCAGCAGAGCAACCGACCAGACCGGGGAGCTGTTTTTT. This translates into CASRATDQTGELFF. The V gene is TRBV6-4, the J gene TRBJ2-2, with D uncertain. V was pared by 6 bases and J by 5 bases, with 13 bases between. Germline CDR1 reads MRHNA; CDR2 reads SNTAGT. This CDR3 comprises 14 residues.

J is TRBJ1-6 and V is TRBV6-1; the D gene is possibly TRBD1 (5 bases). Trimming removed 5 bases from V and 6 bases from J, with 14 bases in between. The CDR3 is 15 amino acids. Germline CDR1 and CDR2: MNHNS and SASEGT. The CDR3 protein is CASSFLRDPNSPLHF. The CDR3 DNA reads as TGTGCCAGCAGTTTCCTCCGGGACCCTAATTCACCCCTCCACTTT.

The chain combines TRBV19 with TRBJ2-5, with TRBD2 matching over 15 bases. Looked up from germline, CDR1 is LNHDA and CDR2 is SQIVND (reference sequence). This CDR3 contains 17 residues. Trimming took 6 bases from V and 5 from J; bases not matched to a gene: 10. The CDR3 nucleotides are TGTGCCAGTAGCCTTGGACTAGCGGGAGGGCCGGGGGAGACCCAGTACTTC. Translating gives CASSLGLAGGPGETQYF.

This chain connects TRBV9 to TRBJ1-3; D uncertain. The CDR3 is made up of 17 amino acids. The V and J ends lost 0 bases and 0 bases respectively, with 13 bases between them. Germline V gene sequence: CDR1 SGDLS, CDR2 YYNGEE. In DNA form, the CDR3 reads TGTGCCAGCAGCGTAGCCCAGTCCAGTAGCTCTGGAAACACCATATATTTT. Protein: CASSVAQSSSSGNTIYF.

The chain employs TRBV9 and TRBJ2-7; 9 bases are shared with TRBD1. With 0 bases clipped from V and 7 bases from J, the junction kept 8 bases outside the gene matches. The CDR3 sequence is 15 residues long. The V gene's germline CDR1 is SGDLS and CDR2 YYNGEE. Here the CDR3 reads CASSVAAGQGREQYF. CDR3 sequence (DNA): TGTGCCAGCAGCGTAGCGGCGGGACAGGGCCGGGAGCAGTACTTC.

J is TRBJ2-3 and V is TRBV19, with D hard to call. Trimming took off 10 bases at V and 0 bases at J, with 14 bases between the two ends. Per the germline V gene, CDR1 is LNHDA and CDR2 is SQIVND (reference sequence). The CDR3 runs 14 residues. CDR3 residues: CATRKGSSTDTQYF. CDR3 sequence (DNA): TGTGCCACCCGAAAAGGTTCTAGCACAGATACGCAGTATTTT.

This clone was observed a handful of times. CDR3 DNA sequence: TGTGCCAGCTCACCACAATCTTCTCGTCAGAACTATGGCTACACCTTC. Translation: CASSPQSSRQNYGYTF. The chain has TRBV18 and TRBJ1-2; D gene uncertain. From germline, CDR1 is KGHSH and CDR2 LQKENI. The CDR3 has 16 residues. With 1 base removed from V and 2 bases from J, the gap between germline ends came to 14 bases.

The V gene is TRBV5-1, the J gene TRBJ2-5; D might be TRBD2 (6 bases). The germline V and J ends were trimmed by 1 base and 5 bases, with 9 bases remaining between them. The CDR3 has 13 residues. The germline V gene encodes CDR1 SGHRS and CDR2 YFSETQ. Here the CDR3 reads CASSLWGRETQYF. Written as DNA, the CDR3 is TGCGCCAGCAGCTTGTGGGGGAGGGAGACCCAGTACTTC.

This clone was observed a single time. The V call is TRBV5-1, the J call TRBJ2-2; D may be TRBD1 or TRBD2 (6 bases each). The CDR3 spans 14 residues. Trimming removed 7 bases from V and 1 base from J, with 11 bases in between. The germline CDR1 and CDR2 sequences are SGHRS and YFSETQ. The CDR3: CASRGQVNTGELFF. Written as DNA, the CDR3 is TGCGCCAGCCGGGGGCAGGTGAACACCGGGGAGCTGTTTTTT.

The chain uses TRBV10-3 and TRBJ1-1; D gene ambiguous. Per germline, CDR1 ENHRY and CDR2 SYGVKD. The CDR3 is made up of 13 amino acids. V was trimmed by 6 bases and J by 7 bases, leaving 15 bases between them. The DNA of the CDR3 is TGTGCCATCAGCCGTCCCGGGAAGGATGAAGCTTTCTTT. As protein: CAISRPGKDEAFF.

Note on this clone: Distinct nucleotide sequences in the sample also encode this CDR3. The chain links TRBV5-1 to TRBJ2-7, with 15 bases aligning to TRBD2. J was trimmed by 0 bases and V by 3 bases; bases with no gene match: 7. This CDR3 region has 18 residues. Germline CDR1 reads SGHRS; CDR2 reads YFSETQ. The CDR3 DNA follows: TGCGCCAGCAGCTCGGGACTAGCGGGAGGCCCTAGCTCCTACGAGCAGTACTTC. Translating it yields CASSSGLAGGPSSYEQYF.

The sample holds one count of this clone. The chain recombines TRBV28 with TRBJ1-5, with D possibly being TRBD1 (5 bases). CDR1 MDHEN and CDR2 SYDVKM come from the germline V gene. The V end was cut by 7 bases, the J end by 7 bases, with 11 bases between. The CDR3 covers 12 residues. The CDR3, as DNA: TGTGCCAGCACAGGGCGTGGGCAGCCCCAGCATTTT. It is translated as CASTGRGQPQHF.

Here the CDR3 DNA reads TGCGCCAGCAGCTTGCAAGGTCACGATACGCAGTATTTT. It specifies CASSLQGHDTQYF. The rearrangement links TRBV5-1 to TRBJ2-3, with D unclear. CDR3 length: 13 amino acids. V was cut by 1 base and J by 6 bases, with 9 bases left in between. Germline V gives CDR1 SGHRS, CDR2 YFSETQ.

The CDR3 bases are TGTGCCAGTGGGCAGAGTTATAGCAATCAGCCCCAGCATTTT. Translated, it gives CASGQSYSNQPQHF. The chain links TRBV2 to TRBJ1-5; D remains ambiguous. The germline V gene has CDR1 SNHLY and CDR2 FYNNEI. The CDR3 spans 14 residues. The ends were cut back, 9 bases at V and 0 bases at J, with 12 bases in the middle.

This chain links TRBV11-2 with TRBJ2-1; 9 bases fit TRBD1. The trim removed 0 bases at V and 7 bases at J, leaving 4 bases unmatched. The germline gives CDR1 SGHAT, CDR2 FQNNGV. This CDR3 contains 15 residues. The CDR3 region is CASSLDFGTGNEQFF. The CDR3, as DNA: TGTGCCAGCAGCTTAGATTTCGGGACAGGGAATGAGCAGTTCTTC. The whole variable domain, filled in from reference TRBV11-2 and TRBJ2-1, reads EAGVAQSPRYKIIEKRQSVAFWCNPISGHATLYWYQQILGQGPKLLIQFQNNGVVDDSQLPKDRFSAERLKGVDSTLKIQPAKLEDSAVYLCASSLDFGTGNEQFFGPGTRLTVL.

CDR3 sequence reads: CASSGHYEQYF. In DNA form, the CDR3 reads TGTGCCAGCAGTGGACACTACGAGCAGTACTTC. The gene calls are TRBV2 and TRBJ2-7, with unresolved D. The V end lost 4 bases, the J end lost 3 bases, and 4 bases lay between the germline ends. Looked up from germline, CDR1 is SNHLY and CDR2 is FYNNEI. The CDR3 sequence is 11 residues long.

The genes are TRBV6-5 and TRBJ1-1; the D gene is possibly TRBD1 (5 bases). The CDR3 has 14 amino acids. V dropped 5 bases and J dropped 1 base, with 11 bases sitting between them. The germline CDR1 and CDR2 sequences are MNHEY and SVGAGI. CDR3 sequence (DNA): TGTGCCAGCAGTCGCTGGGGGGGGAACACTGAAGCTTTCTTT. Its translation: CASSRWGGNTEAFF.

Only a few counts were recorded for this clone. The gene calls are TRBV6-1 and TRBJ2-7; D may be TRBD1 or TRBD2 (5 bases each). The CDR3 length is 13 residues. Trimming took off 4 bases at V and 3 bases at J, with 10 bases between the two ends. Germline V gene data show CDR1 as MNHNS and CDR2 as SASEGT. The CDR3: CASSVGVIYEQYF. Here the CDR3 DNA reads TGTGCCAGCAGTGTGGGGGTTATCTACGAGCAGTACTTC.

The CDR3 coding sequence is TGTGCCAGTAGTGAGACTAGCGGGAAGATGGAGACCCAGTACTTC. Translated: CASSETSGKMETQYF. This chain joins TRBV19 and TRBJ2-5; TRBD2 aligns across 11 bases. V was pared by 5 bases and J by 5 bases, with 7 bases of the junction left unmatched. There are 15 residues in the CDR3. Germline CDR1 is LNHDA and CDR2 is SQIVND (reference sequence).

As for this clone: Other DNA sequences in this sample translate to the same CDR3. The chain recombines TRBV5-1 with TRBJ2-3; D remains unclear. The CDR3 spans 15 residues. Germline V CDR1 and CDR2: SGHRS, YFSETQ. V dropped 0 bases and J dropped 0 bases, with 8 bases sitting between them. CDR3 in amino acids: CASSLGGASTDTQYF. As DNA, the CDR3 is TGCGCCAGCAGCTTGGGCGGAGCAAGCACAGATACGCAGTATTTT. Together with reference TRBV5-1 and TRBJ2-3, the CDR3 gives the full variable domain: KAGVTQTPRYLIKTRGQQVTLSCSPISGHRSVSWYQQTPGQGLQFLFEYFSETQRNKGNFPGRFSGRQFSNSRSEMNVSTLELGDSALYLCASSLGGASTDTQYFGPGTRLTVL.

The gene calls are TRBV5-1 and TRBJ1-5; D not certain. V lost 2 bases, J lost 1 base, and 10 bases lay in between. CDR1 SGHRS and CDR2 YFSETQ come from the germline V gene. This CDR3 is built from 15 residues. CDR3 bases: TGCGCCAGCAGCTTACCCCCCAAAAGCAATCAGCCCCAGCATTTT. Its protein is CASSLPPKSNQPQHF. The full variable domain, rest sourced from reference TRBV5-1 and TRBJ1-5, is KAGVTQTPRYLIKTRGQQVTLSCSPISGHRSVSWYQQTPGQGLQFLFEYFSETQRNKGNFPGRFSGRQFSNSRSEMNVSTLELGDSALYLCASSLPPKSNQPQHFGDGTRLSIL.

For the CDR3, the DNA is TGTGCCAGCAGCGACACTAGCGCCCCGGATACGCAGTATTTT. Amino acid sequence: CASSDTSAPDTQYF. The rearrangement uses TRBV5-4 and TRBJ2-3; 7 nucleotides agree with TRBD2. The V and J ends lost 4 bases and 6 bases, in that order; junction bases with no gene match: 8. Germline CDR1 is SGHNT and CDR2 is YYREEE (reference sequence). The CDR3 extends over 14 amino acids.

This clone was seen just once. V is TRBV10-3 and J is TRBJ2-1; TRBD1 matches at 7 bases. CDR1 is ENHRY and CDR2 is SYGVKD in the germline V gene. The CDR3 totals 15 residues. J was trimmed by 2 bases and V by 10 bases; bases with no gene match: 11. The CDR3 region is CATGGALRAYNEQFF. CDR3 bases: TGTGCCACAGGGGGAGCGTTGAGGGCCTACAATGAGCAGTTCTTC.

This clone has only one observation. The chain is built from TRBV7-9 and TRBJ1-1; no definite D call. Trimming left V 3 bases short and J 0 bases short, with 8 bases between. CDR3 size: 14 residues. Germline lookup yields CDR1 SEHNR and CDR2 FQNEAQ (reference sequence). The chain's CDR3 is CASSFPGLNTEAFF. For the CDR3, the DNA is TGTGCCAGCAGCTTCCCCGGACTGAACACTGAAGCTTTCTTT.

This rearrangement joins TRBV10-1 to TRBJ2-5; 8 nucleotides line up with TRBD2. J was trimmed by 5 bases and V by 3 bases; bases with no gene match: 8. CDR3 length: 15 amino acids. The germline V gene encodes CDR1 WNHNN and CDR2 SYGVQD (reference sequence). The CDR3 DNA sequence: TGCGCCAGCAGTGACCCGGGACTAGGTGTCGAGACCCAGTACTTC. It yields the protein CASSDPGLGVETQYF.